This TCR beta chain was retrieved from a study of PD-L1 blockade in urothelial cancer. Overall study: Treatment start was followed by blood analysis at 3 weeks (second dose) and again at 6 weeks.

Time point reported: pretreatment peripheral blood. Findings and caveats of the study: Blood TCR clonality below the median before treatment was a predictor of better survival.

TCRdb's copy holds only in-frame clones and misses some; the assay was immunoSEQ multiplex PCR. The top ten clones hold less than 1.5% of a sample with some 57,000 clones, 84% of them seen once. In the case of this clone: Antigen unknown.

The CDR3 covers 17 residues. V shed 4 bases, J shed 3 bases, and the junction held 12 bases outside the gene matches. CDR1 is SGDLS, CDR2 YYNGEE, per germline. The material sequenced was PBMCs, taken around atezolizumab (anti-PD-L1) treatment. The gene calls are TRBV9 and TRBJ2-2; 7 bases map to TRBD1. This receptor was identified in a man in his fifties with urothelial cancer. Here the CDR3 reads CASSLRGGLVDTGELFF. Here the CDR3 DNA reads TGTGCCAGCAGCCTAAGAGGGGGCCTGGTTGACACCGGGGAGCTGTTTTTT.